This is a list of T cell receptor beta chains from one sample in a study of T cells in Graves' hyperthyroidism and ophthalmopathy. Each CDR3 protein is one row after TCRdb ran MiXCR on the multiplex PCR reads. This repertoire shows hundreds of thousands of distinct CDR3 sequences, less than 20% found once; its top ten account for 45% to 50%. The sequencing input was blood. The source is a man in his forties with Graves' ophthalmopathy. The CDR3 runs from the conserved cysteine through the conserved F or W. Fields, in order: J gene, V gene, clone size, D gene, CDR3 DNA, CDR3 protein. A D gene is named only where the DNA matches it firmly. Clone size appears in some rows only: once, few, many, or a class for an expanded clone.

J: TRBJ2-7
V: TRBV29-1
size: few
D: .
DNA: TGCAGCGTTGAAGTCAGCGGGTACGAGCAGTACTTC
CDR3: CSVEVSGYEQYF

J: TRBJ2-7
V: TRBV29-1
size: .
D: .
DNA: TGCAGCGTTGAGGGGCTAGGCTTGGCCTACGAGCAGTACTTC
CDR3: CSVEGLGLAYEQYF

J: TRBJ2-7
V: TRBV5-1
size: few
D: TRBD2
DNA: TGCGCCAGCAGCTTTCAGGCGGGAGGATCCTACGAGCAGTACTTC
CDR3: CASSFQAGGSYEQYF

J: TRBJ1-1
V: TRBV10-3
size: .
D: .
DNA: TGTGCCATCAGTGAGCCAAAAGGAAAGAACACTGAAGCTTTCTTT
CDR3: CAISEPKGKNTEAFF

J: TRBJ2-2
V: TRBV19
size: .
D: TRBD2
DNA: TGTGCCAGTAAGCGATGGGGACTAGCGCAAACCGGGGAGCTGTTTTTT
CDR3: CASKRWGLAQTGELFF

J: TRBJ2-7
V: TRBV19
size: .
D: .
DNA: TGTGCCAGTAACTCCGGGACCGCCACGGACGAGCAGTACTTC
CDR3: CASNSGTATDEQYF

J: TRBJ2-1
V: TRBV9
size: once
D: .
DNA: TGTGCCAGCAGCCTGGCCCCCCTAAGTAATGAGCAGTTCTTC
CDR3: CASSLAPLSNEQFF

J: TRBJ1-6
V: TRBV3-1
size: few
D: .
DNA: TGTGCCAGCAGCCAAACCGAGGCCCGGGGTTCTCCCCTCCACTTT
CDR3: CASSQTEARGSPLHF

J: TRBJ2-4
V: TRBV7-9
size: .
D: .
DNA: TGTGCCAGCAGCCTCCCTAACCAGGGGCGGGACATTCAGTACTTC
CDR3: CASSLPNQGRDIQYF

J: TRBJ2-1
V: TRBV7-8
size: .
D: .
DNA: TGTGCCAGCACCCTGACCCGCTCCTACAATGAGCAGTTCTTC
CDR3: CASTLTRSYNEQFF

J: TRBJ1-3
V: TRBV5-1
size: few
D: .
DNA: TGCGCCAGCAGCTTGAAGCCAACTGAGTCCGGAAACACCATATATTTT
CDR3: CASSLKPTESGNTIYF

J: TRBJ2-7
V: TRBV2
size: .
D: TRBD2
DNA: TGTGCCAGCATCGAGATGGGACTAGCGGGGCGAGGCCCCTACGAGCAGTACTTC
CDR3: CASIEMGLAGRGPYEQYF

J: TRBJ2-3
V: TRBV27
size: .
D: TRBD2
DNA: TGTGCCAGCAGCCTCGAAGCGGGAGGCCCTGTAACAGATACGCAGTATTTT
CDR3: CASSLEAGGPVTDTQYF

J: TRBJ1-5
V: TRBV30
size: many
D: .
DNA: TGTGCCTGGAGTTTGGGGTTAGATCAGCCCCAGCATTTT
CDR3: CAWSLGLDQPQHF

J: TRBJ2-3
V: TRBV11-2
size: many
D: .
DNA: TGTGCCAGCAGCTTACCCCGGGCTGTCACAGATACGCAGTATTTT
CDR3: CASSLPRAVTDTQYF

J: TRBJ2-3
V: TRBV18
size: .
D: TRBD2
DNA: TGTGCCAGCTCACGCTCGCGCGGGGGACCAGATACGCAGTATTTT
CDR3: CASSRSRGGPDTQYF

J: TRBJ1-6
V: TRBV12-3/TRBV12-4
size: few
D: TRBD1
DNA: TGTGCCAGCAGGTACCGAGGACAGGGGGATTCACCCCTCCACTTT
CDR3: CASRYRGQGDSPLHF

J: TRBJ2-7
V: TRBV2
size: .
D: .
DNA: TGTGCCAGCATCCAACCGGCAGGGGAGCATTCTAGCGGTCACCCGTGGGAGCAGTACTTC
CDR3: CASIQPAGEHSSGHPWEQYF

J: TRBJ2-4
V: TRBV5-1
size: .
D: .
DNA: TGCGCCAGCAGCTTGTCTCAGGGCGGCGGGGAATCAAACATTCAGTACTTC
CDR3: CASSLSQGGGESNIQYF

J: TRBJ1-2
V: TRBV28
size: .
D: .
DNA: TGTGCCAGCAGTCCCTGGGACACAGTAAACAACTATGGCTACACCTTC
CDR3: CASSPWDTVNNYGYTF

J: TRBJ2-7
V: TRBV6-5
size: .
D: .
DNA: TGTGCCAGCAGTTCCAGGGTTGGGATTTACGCGCAGTACTTC
CDR3: CASSSRVGIYAQYF

J: TRBJ1-6
V: TRBV5-1
size: few
D: .
DNA: TGCGCCAGCAGCTTGGTGTCAGGGCATAATTCACCCCTCCACTTT
CDR3: CASSLVSGHNSPLHF

J: TRBJ1-2
V: TRBV6-5
size: .
D: TRBD1
DNA: TGTGCCAGCAGTCACTATCCGGGACAGAGTTTTAACTATGGCTACACCTTC
CDR3: CASSHYPGQSFNYGYTF

J: TRBJ2-3
V: TRBV2
size: .
D: TRBD2
DNA: TGTGCCAGCAGCGTGACTAGCGGGATGGATACGCAGTATTTT
CDR3: CASSVTSGMDTQYF

J: TRBJ1-5
V: TRBV28
size: many
D: .
DNA: TGTGCCAGCAGAGCTTCTACTTGGGCTAGCAATCAGCCCCAGCATTTT
CDR3: CASRASTWASNQPQHF

J: TRBJ2-1
V: TRBV2
size: many
D: .
DNA: TGTGCCAGCGGAAGGGTCAGCGCGGGCGATGAGCAGTTCTTC
CDR3: CASGRVSAGDEQFF

J: TRBJ2-1
V: TRBV9
size: few
D: .
DNA: TGTGCCAGCAGCGTAGGGGGTTCCGCGGGCAATGAGCAGTTCTTC
CDR3: CASSVGGSAGNEQFF

J: TRBJ1-2
V: TRBV18
size: many
D: .
DNA: TGTGCCAGCTCACTCAGGGCCCTTTTTGATGCTAACTATGGCTACACCTTC
CDR3: CASSLRALFDANYGYTF

J: TRBJ2-2
V: TRBV27
size: .
D: .
DNA: TGTGCCAGCAGTGGGACGGCCACCGGGGAGCTGTTTTTT
CDR3: CASSGTATGELFF

J: TRBJ2-5
V: TRBV3-1
size: .
D: .
DNA: TGTGCCAGCAGCCGGACTCGTCAAGAGACCCAGTACTTC
CDR3: CASSRTRQETQYF

J: TRBJ2-3
V: TRBV10-3
size: .
D: .
DNA: TGTGCCATCAGTGAGGAACCCACGCCCCTCACAGATACGCAGTATTTT
CDR3: CAISEEPTPLTDTQYF

J: TRBJ2-1
V: TRBV5-4
size: .
D: TRBD2
DNA: TGTGCCAGCAGCTTGGCCGGACTAGCTCTGGGTAATGAGCAGTTCTTC
CDR3: CASSLAGLALGNEQFF

J: TRBJ2-3
V: TRBV11-2
size: many
D: .
DNA: TGTGCCAGCAGCTCCATCCTTAGCACAGATACGCAGTATTTT
CDR3: CASSSILSTDTQYF

J: TRBJ2-2
V: TRBV2
size: many
D: .
DNA: TGTGCCAGCATGGACTCCGCGAACACCGGGGAGCTGTTTTTT
CDR3: CASMDSANTGELFF

J: TRBJ1-4
V: TRBV10-3
size: few
D: TRBD1
DNA: TGTGCCATCAGCTTTGGAGGGGGCGGAGATGAAAAACTGTTTTTT
CDR3: CAISFGGGGDEKLFF

J: TRBJ1-6
V: TRBV7-8
size: many
D: TRBD1
DNA: TGTGCCAGCAGCGCAGGACAGGGGGTATCTTCACCCCTCCACTTT
CDR3: CASSAGQGVSSPLHF

J: TRBJ1-2
V: TRBV28
size: few
D: .
DNA: TGTGCCAGCAGTTTGCCCCAGGGGAACTATGGCTACACCTTC
CDR3: CASSLPQGNYGYTF

J: TRBJ2-1
V: TRBV7-8
size: many
D: TRBD2
DNA: TGTGCCAGCAGCTCATCGACTAGCGGATTATACAATGAGCAGTTCTTC
CDR3: CASSSSTSGLYNEQFF

J: TRBJ1-4
V: TRBV12-3/TRBV12-4
size: many
D: .
DNA: TGTGCCAGCAGCCTCCTGGGGGAACCCAATGAAAAACTGTTTTTT
CDR3: CASSLLGEPNEKLFF

J: TRBJ1-1
V: TRBV19
size: few
D: TRBD1
DNA: TGTGCCAGTAGTCCAGACAGGGGTGGGTTTGGAGCTTTCTTT
CDR3: CASSPDRGGFGAFF

J: TRBJ1-1
V: TRBV18
size: many
D: TRBD1
DNA: TGTGCCAGCTCACTCCAGGGGGACACTGAAGCTTTCTTT
CDR3: CASSLQGDTEAFF

J: TRBJ2-3
V: TRBV10-1
size: few
D: TRBD2
DNA: TGCGCCAGCAGTGAGTTTGCCGGGGGGGCGCAAGGTACGCAGTATTTT
CDR3: CASSEFAGGAQGTQYF

J: TRBJ2-7
V: TRBV6-9
size: few
D: .
DNA: TGTGCCAGCAGTTGCTCAATCCCCGGACACCCTTCCTACGAGCAGTACTTC
CDR3: CASSCSIPGHPSYEQYF

J: TRBJ2-7
V: TRBV18
size: few
D: .
DNA: TGTGCCAGCTCCCCAGGCCGTGACAGAACCCCCTACGAGCAGTACTTC
CDR3: CASSPGRDRTPYEQYF

J: TRBJ1-1
V: TRBV3-1
size: many
D: .
DNA: TGTGCCAGCAGCCACGGGTTGAAAGCTTTCTTT
CDR3: CASSHGLKAFF

J: TRBJ2-4
V: TRBV6-1
size: .
D: .
DNA: TGTGCCAGCAGAGGGGGGAACTTAGCCAAAAACATTCAGTACTTC
CDR3: CASRGGNLAKNIQYF

J: TRBJ1-1
V: TRBV2
size: .
D: .
DNA: TGTGCCAGCAGTGTTGGCAGAAGAGGGAACACTGAAGCTTTCTTT
CDR3: CASSVGRRGNTEAFF